This T cell receptor beta chain appears in the sequencing data of a study of human T cells and chemical hapten exposure. Overall study findings and caveats: Donor immune responses may differ from healthy people's, since all donors had alopecia. Relative to controls, expanded TCRs formed significantly more large CDR3 similarity clusters. The study found that PT1 expanded TCR counts correlated positively with patch test score.

Each CDR3 protein gets one entry after TCRdb re-called the RACE reads with MiXCR. The sample records around 99,000 distinct CDR3 sequences, about an eighth being singletons. This clonotype was detected ten times or more. Its target is not known. This sample's time point: patch test 1, 2 weeks after DPC sensitization. This sample's treatment: therapeutic diphenylcyclopropenone sensitization with weekly scalp DPC. CDR3 length equals 13 residues. Trimming took 6 bases from V and 8 from J, leaving 14 bases between them. The germline gives CDR1 MNHEY, CDR2 SVGEGT. The source material was whole blood, sampled in connection with sensitization to the hapten diphenylcyclopropenone (DPC). The receptor comes from a middle-aged woman with alopecia areata. Some clones in this sample may be carry-over from other donors' samples. The chain carries TRBV6-2 or TRBV6-3 and TRBJ2-1; tentatively, D is TRBD1 (6 bases). The CDR3 nucleotides read TGTGCCAGCAGAGTAACAGGGAACGATGAGCAGTTCTTC. Translated: CASRVTGNDEQFF.